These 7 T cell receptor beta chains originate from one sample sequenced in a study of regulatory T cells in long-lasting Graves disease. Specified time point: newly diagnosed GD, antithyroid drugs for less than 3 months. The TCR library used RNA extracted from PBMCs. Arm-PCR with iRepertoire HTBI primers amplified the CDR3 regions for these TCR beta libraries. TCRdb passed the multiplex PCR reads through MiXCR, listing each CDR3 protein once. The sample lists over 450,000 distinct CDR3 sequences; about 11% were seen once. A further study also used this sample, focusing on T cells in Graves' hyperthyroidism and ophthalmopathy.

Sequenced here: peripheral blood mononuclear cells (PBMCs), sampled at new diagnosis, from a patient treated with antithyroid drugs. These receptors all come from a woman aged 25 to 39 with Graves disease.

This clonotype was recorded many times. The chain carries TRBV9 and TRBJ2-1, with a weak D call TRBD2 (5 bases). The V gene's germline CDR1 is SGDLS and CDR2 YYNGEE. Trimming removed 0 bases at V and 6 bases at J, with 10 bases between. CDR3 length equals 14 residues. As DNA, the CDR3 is TGTGCCAGCAGCGTAGAGACTAATGTCAATGAGCAGTTCTTC. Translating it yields CASSVETNVNEQFF.

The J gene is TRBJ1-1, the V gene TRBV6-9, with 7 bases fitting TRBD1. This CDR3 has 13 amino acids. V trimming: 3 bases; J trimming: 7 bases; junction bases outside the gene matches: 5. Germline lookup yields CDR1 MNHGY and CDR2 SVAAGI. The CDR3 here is CASSYRQGVEAFF. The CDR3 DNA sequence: TGTGCCAGCAGTTACCGACAGGGAGTTGAAGCTTTCTTT.

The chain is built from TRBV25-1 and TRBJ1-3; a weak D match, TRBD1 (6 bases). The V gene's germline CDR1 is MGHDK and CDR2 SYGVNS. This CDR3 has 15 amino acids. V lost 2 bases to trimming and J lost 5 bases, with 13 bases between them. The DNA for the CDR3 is TGTGCCAGCAGTGAACCCGGGGGCGGGCGAAACACCATATATTTT. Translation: CASSEPGGGRNTIYF.

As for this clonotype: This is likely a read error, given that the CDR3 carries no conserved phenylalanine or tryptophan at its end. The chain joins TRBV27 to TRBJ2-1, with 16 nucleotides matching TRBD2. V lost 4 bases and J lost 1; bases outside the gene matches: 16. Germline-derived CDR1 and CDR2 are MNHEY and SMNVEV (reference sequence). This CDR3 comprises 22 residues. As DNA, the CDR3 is TGTGCCAGCAGTTACAGGGCTACGGGACTAGCGGGAGGGCCAGGGTCCTACAATGAGCAGTTCCTC. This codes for CASSYRATGLAGGPGSYNEQFL.

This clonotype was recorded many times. DNA of the CDR3: TGTGCCAGCAGCCAATTAATCTTCTCCTACGAGCAGTACTTC. The encoded protein is CASSQLIFSYEQYF. V usage is TRBV3-1 and J usage is TRBJ2-7; D not certain. From germline, CDR1 is LGHDT and CDR2 YNNKEL (reference sequence). Trimming shortened V by 2 bases and J by 0 bases, and 8 bases separated the two germline ends. The length of the CDR3 is 14 residues.

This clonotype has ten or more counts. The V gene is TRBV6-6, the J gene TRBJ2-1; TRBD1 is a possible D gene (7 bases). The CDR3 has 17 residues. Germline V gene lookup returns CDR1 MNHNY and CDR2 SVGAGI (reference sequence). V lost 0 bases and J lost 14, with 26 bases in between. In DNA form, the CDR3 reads TGTGCCAGCAGTTACTCGTGGTCAGTGGGAGGTCCGGGACAGAAGTTCTTC. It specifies CASSYSWSVGGPGQKFF.

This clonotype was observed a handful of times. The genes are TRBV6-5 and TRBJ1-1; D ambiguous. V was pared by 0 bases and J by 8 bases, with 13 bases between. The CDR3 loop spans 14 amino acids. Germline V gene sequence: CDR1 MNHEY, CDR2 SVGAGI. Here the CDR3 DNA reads TGTGCCAGCAGTTACTCGTCCCCGGGCGGGGAAGCTTTCTTT. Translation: CASSYSSPGGEAFF.